The present TCR beta chain was sequenced within a study of regulatory T cells in long-lasting Graves disease. Trimming removed 8 bases at V and 1 base at J, with 8 bases between. The CDR3 extends over 12 amino acids. Relying on iRepertoire HTBI primers and Arm-PCR of CDR3 regions, the team built TCR beta libraries. TCRdb fed the multiplex PCR reads into MiXCR, producing one record per CDR3 protein. The sample holds about 470,000 distinct CDR3 sequences, approximately 15% seen once. Specified time point: newly diagnosed GD, antithyroid drugs for less than 3 months. PBMC RNA served as the TCR library source. This clonotype was counted at least ten times. This sample was shared with a second study, whose subject was T cells in Graves' hyperthyroidism and ophthalmopathy.

The sequence came from a woman aged 25 to 39 with Graves disease. The chain links TRBV12-3 or TRBV12-4 to TRBJ1-1; no reliable D call. The source material was peripheral blood mononuclear cells (PBMCs), sampled at new diagnosis, from a patient treated with antithyroid drugs. In nucleotides, the CDR3 is TGTGCCAGCGGAGGGAAGAACACTGAAGCTTTCTTT. Amino acids: CASGGKNTEAFF.